The T cell receptor beta chain described here comes from a study of cytomegalovirus exposure and HLA in healthy donors. Across the whole study: It was reported in a later analysis that the 90 to 150 validation repertoires used the same platform as the roughly 700 first-cohort repertoires. Study conclusions and caveats: The study listed about 150 cytomegalovirus-associated TCR beta chains. Rarity marked most TCR sequences, yet some public TCRs occurred in many donors. Reported results showed that the classifier diagnosed cytomegalovirus status with high specificity and sensitivity.

Comment on this clone: The antigen remains unidentified.

Sequenced by immunoSEQ multiplex PCR; TCRdb stores in-frame clones only, minus some. The sample has about 79,000 clones, over 85% seen once; the top ten hold about 3.6%. The source material was PBMCs. The receptor was isolated from a woman under 40 in good health and CMV-seronegative.

The CDR3 region is CASSIAGGPYNEQFF. CDR3 DNA: TGTGCCAGTAGTATAGCGGGGGGGCCCTACAATGAGCAGTTCTTC. V and J are TRBV19 and TRBJ2-1, with 8 bases identical to TRBD2. The CDR3 is made up of 15 amino acids. Germline values: CDR1 LNHDA, CDR2 SQIVND (reference sequence). V was clipped by 1 base and J by 2 bases; unmatched bases: 1. Based on the CDR3 plus reference TRBV19 and TRBJ2-1, the full variable domain is DGGITQSPKYLFRKEGQNVTLSCEQNLNHDAMYWYRQDPGQGLRLIYYSQIVNDFQKGDIAEGYSVSREKKESFPLTVTSAQKNPTAFYLCASSIAGGPYNEQFFGPGTRLTVL.